One sample yielded the 13 T cell receptor beta chains listed below, sequenced in a study of response to subunit inactivated influenza vaccine. MiXCR, applied by TCRdb to the RT-PCR reads, yields one record per CDR3 protein. The sample holds around 190,000 distinct CDR3 sequences, 13% to 15% seen once. The input for sequencing was CD8+ T cells sorted from PBMCs, taken 5 days after vaccination. The source of these receptors is a man aged 50 to 59 who received an inactivated influenza vaccine.

V is TRBV7-2 and J is TRBJ2-7, with D perhaps matching TRBD2 (6 bases). Trimming left V 5 bases short and J 3 bases short, with 11 bases between. This CDR3 spans 13 amino acids. Germline V CDR1 and CDR2: SGHTA, FQGNSA. The CDR3 reads CASSVGGDYEQYF. In DNA, the CDR3 is TGTGCCAGCAGCGTCGGCGGGGACTACGAGCAGTACTTC. Together with reference TRBV7-2 and TRBJ2-7, the CDR3 gives the full variable domain: GAGVSQSPSNKVTEKGKDVELRCDPISGHTALYWYRQSLGQGLEFLIYFQGNSAPDKSGLPSDRFSAERTGGSVSTLTIQRTQQEDSAVYLCASSVGGDYEQYFGPGTRLTVT.

This chain joins TRBV20-1 and TRBJ2-1; tentatively, D is TRBD1 (7 bases). Germline CDR1 and CDR2: DFQATT and SNEGSKA (reference sequence). CDR3 length: 17 amino acids. V lost 3 bases to trimming and J lost 6 bases, with 24 bases between them. Here the CDR3 DNA reads TGCAGTGCTAGCTCCCAGAGGGGGCGCGGACTAACCAATGAGCAGTTCTTC. Its translation is CSASSQRGRGLTNEQFF.

The genes are TRBV10-3 and TRBJ2-3, with TRBD1 identical over 10 bases. The J segment lost 4 bases and the V segment lost 6 bases, leaving 7 bases of the junction unmatched. The CDR3 spans 15 residues. Germline V gives CDR1 ENHRY, CDR2 SYGVKD. The CDR3: CAIRGTGVKADTQYF. CDR3 DNA: TGTGCCATCAGGGGGACAGGGGTTAAAGCAGATACGCAGTATTTT.

This clonotype was observed a handful of times. J is TRBJ1-3 and V is TRBV4-1, with no clear D. This CDR3 spans 15 amino acids. CDR1 is MGHRA, CDR2 YSYEKL, per germline. V was clipped by 4 bases and J by 0 bases, with 10 bases between them. In DNA, the CDR3 is TGCGCCAGCAGCCCGACGGATATCTCTGGAAACACCATATATTTT. Its translation is CASSPTDISGNTIYF.

The J gene is TRBJ2-7, the V gene TRBV18; D is unresolved. V lost 2 bases, J lost 2 bases, and 7 bases lay in between. Germline assignment: CDR1 KGHSH and CDR2 LQKENI. The CDR3 contains 13 residues. The chain's CDR3 is CASSPADTYEQYF. DNA of the CDR3: TGTGCCAGCTCACCAGCGGATACCTACGAGCAGTACTTC.

This clonotype was seen repeatedly, ten times or more. The J gene is TRBJ1-1, the V gene TRBV5-6; no firm D call. The CDR3 runs 11 residues. V was shortened by 2 bases and J by 6 bases, with 5 bases between the two germline ends. The germline CDR1 and CDR2 sequences are SGHDT and YYEEEE. CDR3 sequence: CASSLGPEAFF. In DNA form, the CDR3 reads TGTGCCAGCAGCTTAGGGCCTGAAGCTTTCTTT.

Many counts were recorded for this clonotype. The chain links TRBV29-1 to TRBJ1-2; the D gene is possibly TRBD1 (6 bases). CDR3 length: 14 amino acids. The germline V gene has CDR1 SQVTM and CDR2 ANQGSEA. The ends were cut back, 3 bases at V and 3 bases at J, with 14 bases in the middle. As DNA, the CDR3 is TGCAGCGTTGAGAACAGGGAGGGCCACTATGGCTACACCTTC. It is translated as CSVENREGHYGYTF.

This clonotype appeared a few times. The chain links TRBV6-1 to TRBJ2-2; D is ambiguous. The germline gives CDR1 MNHNS, CDR2 SASEGT. The CDR3 sequence is 12 residues long. The V gene lost 7 bases and the J gene lost 9 bases, with 12 bases spanning the gap. In DNA form, the CDR3 reads TGTGCCAGCACCAACATACGCCGGGAGCTGTTTTTT. Protein: CASTNIRRELFF.

The CDR3 DNA reads TGCCAGCAGCCACAGACAGGCTGCGGAGCCAAAAACATTCAGTACTTC. Translated: CQQPQTGCGAKNIQYF. V is TRBV1 and J is TRBJ2-4. TRBV1 is termed a pseudogene. There are 16 residues in the CDR3.

The J gene is TRBJ2-7, the V gene TRBV11-2, with 9 bases fitting TRBD1. The length of the CDR3 is 21 residues. Unmatched junction bases numbered 24, after V lost 4 bases and J lost 2 bases. Germline V gene data show CDR1 as SGHAT and CDR2 as FQNNGV. CDR3 sequence: CASSYNRGLSDRLEFAYEQYF. The DNA of the CDR3 is TGTGCCAGCAGCTACAACAGGGGGCTCTCCGACCGACTAGAGTTTGCCTACGAGCAGTACTTC.

This clonotype was seen many times. This rearrangement joins TRBV7-9 to TRBJ1-1, with 9 bases that match TRBD1. V lost 4 bases, J lost 3 bases, and 3 bases stayed unmatched. CDR3 length: 14 residues. Per the germline V gene, CDR1 is SEHNR and CDR2 is FQNEAQ (reference sequence). DNA of the CDR3: TGTGCCAGCAGCTACGGACAGGGGTACACTGAAGCTTTCTTT. The encoded protein is CASSYGQGYTEAFF.

The chain recombines TRBV7-6 with TRBJ2-7, with TRBD2 as a possible D gene (5 bases). The CDR3 covers 14 residues. Trimming stripped 4 bases from V and 4 bases from J, with 14 bases between. Germline V gene data show CDR1 as SGHVS and CDR2 as FNYEAQ. The CDR3 bases are TGTGCCAGCAGCTACACGGACGGGGAATACGAGCAGTACTTC. Translated, it gives CASSYTDGEYEQYF.

There are a few counts of this clonotype. The CDR3 here is CSAELRTSNSYEQYF. CDR3 nucleotides: TGCAGCGCTGAGCTTCGGACAAGTAATTCCTACGAGCAGTACTTC. The genes are TRBV29-1 and TRBJ2-7, with D maybe TRBD1 (5 bases). V was pared by 7 bases and J by 1 base, with 20 bases between. The CDR3 contains 15 residues. The germline CDR1 and CDR2 sequences are SQVTM and ANQGSEA.